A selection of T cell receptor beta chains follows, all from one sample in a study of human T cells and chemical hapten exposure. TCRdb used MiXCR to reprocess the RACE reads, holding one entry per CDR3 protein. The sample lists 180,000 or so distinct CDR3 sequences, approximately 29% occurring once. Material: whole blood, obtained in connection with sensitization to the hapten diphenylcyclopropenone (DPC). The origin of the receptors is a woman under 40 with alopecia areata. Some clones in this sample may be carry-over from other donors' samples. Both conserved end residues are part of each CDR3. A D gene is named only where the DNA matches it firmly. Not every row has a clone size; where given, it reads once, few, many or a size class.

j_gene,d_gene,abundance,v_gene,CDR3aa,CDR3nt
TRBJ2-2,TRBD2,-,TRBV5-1,CASSFSAGEGTGELFF,TGCGCCAGCAGCTTCTCAGCGGGGGAGGGCACCGGGGAGCTGTTTTTT
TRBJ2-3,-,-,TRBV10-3,CAISESGREDTQYF,TGTGCCATCAGTGAGAGCGGCAGGGAAGATACGCAGTATTTT
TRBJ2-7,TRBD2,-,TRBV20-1,CSAIAPPQRGANSYEQYF,TGCAGTGCTATAGCCCCGCCCCAGCGGGGTGCTAACTCCTACGAGCAGTACTTC
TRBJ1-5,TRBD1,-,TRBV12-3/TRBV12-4,CASSSDRESLFGHQPQHF,TGTGCCAGCAGTTCGGACAGGGAGTCGTTATTTGGTCATCAGCCCCAGCATTTT
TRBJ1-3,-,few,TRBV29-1,CSVDVGTTGNTIYF,TGCAGCGTTGACGTAGGGACAACTGGAAACACCATATATTTT
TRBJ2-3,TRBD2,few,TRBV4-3,CASSQAGDTDTQYF,TGCGCCAGCAGCCAGGCGGGGGACACAGATACGCAGTATTTT
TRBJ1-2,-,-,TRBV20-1,CSAKTGNYGYTF,TGCAGTGCCAAAACTGGAAACTATGGCTACACCTTC
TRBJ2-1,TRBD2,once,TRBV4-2,CASSQDLAGGFNNEQFF,TGTGCCAGCAGCCAAGATTTGGCGGGAGGGTTTAACAATGAGCAGTTCTTC
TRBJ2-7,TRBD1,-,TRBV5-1,CASSLESGQSYEQYF,TGCGCCAGCAGCTTGGAGTCGGGACAGAGCTACGAGCAGTACTTC
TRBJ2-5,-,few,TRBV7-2,CASSLREEETQYF,TGTGCCAGCAGCTTACGAGAGGAGGAGACCCAGTACTTC
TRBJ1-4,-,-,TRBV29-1,CSVARAVGEKLFF,TGCAGCGTTGCGAGGGCGGTGGGTGAAAAACTGTTTTTT
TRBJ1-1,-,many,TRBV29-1,CSVERGGVNTEAFF,TGCAGCGTTGAACGGGGGGGGGTGAACACTGAAGCTTTCTTT
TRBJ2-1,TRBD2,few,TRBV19,CASSLRGVGGSNEQFF,TGTGCCAGTAGTCTCCGGGGGGTGGGAGGGTCCAATGAGCAGTTCTTC
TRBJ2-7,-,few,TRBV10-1,CASSDQLVYEQYF,TGCGCCAGCAGTGACCAGCTTGTTTACGAGCAGTACTTC
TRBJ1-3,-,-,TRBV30,CAWSDLQWAGNTIYF,TGTGCCTGGAGTGACCTCCAGTGGGCAGGAAACACCATATATTTT
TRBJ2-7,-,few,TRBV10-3,CAISRGETYEQYF,TGTGCCATCAGTAGAGGTGAAACCTACGAGCAGTACTTC
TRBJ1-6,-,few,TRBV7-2,CASAPGQHNSPLHF,TGTGCCAGCGCACCGGGACAACATAATTCACCCCTCCACTTT
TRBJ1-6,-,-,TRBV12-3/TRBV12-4,CASSLVLQGPLHF,TGTGCCAGCAGTTTAGTCCTCCAGGGGCCCCTCCACTTT
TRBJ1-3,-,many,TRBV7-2,CASTPRNTIYF,TGTGCCAGCACGCCCAGGAACACCATATATTTT
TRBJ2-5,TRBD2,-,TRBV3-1,CASSQGLAGGRETQYF,TGTGCCAGCAGCCAGGGACTAGCGGGAGGCAGAGAGACCCAGTACTTC
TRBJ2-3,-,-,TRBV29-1,CSVDFLGASDTQYF,TGCAGCGTTGATTTTCTCGGTGCCTCAGATACGCAGTATTTT
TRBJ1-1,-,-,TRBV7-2,CASTPRVGASEAFF,TGTGCCAGCACCCCCCGTGTGGGGGCATCTGAAGCTTTCTTT
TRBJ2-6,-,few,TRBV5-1,CASSQQPPAASGANVLTF,TGCGCCAGCAGCCAACAACCGCCCGCCGCCTCTGGGGCCAACGTCCTGACTTTC
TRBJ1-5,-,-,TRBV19,CASTLGRIDQPQHF,TGTGCCAGTACCCTGGGCCGGATTGATCAGCCCCAGCATTTT
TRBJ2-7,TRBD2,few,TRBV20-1,CSANSLMLAGVSYEQYF,TGCAGTGCTAACAGCCTAATGTTAGCGGGGGTCTCCTACGAGCAGTACTTC
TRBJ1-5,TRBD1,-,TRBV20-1,CSAEDNRGFQPQHF,TGCAGTGCTGAGGACAACAGGGGATTTCAGCCCCAGCATTTT
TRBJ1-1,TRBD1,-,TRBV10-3,CAIRNAGTGGTEAFF,TGTGCCATCAGGAACGCCGGGACAGGGGGCACTGAAGCTTTCTTT
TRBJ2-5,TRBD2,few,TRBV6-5,CASSGWGGETQYF,TGTGCCAGCAGTGGCTGGGGGGGAGAGACCCAGTACTTC